Listed below are T cell receptor beta chains from one sample, sequenced in a study of T cell responses to AZD1222 COVID-19 vaccine. The method was immunoSEQ multiplex PCR; TCRdb's version includes in-frame clones alone and lacks a portion of them. The data show 110,000 or so clones, 88% seen once. The input for sequencing was peripheral blood, taken on day 0 of MenACWY control vaccination. The receptors here all came from an adult in good health. The CDR3 runs from the conserved cysteine through the conserved F or W.

CDR3 protein,J gene,V gene
CASRPGDSSYNSPLHF,TRBJ1-6,TRBV16
CASIPRGTPPGYTF,TRBJ1-2,TRBV28
CASSSRIYGGYGYTF,TRBJ1-2,TRBV6-5
CASRLAGRAEHNGYTF,TRBJ1-2,TRBV28
CASSLEGGTQYF,TRBJ2-5,TRBV7-7
CASSFRTGTYEKLFF,TRBJ1-4,TRBV28
CASSLGLAGVEQFF,TRBJ2-1,TRBV4-1
CASSSEGQQYF,TRBJ2-7,TRBV5-1
CAIKRQSVRTHTEAFF,TRBJ1-1,TRBV28
CASSTDSWGEQFF,TRBJ2-1,TRBV5-1
CASSFTGRTEAFF,TRBJ1-1,TRBV7-3
CASSTGSSYEQYF,TRBJ2-7,TRBV27
CASSHFGGVQETQYF,TRBJ2-5,TRBV3-1/TRBV3-2
CASSLTGGTTEAFF,TRBJ1-1,TRBV7-2
CASSQDWTAQGEKLFF,TRBJ1-4,TRBV4-3
CASTPMGFTDTQYF,TRBJ2-3,TRBV3-1/TRBV3-2
CASRYRGGNQPQHF,TRBJ1-5,TRBV2
CASSQEGARPLEEPQHF,TRBJ1-5,TRBV3-1/TRBV3-2
CASSSFLEAGELFF,TRBJ2-2,TRBV19
CATSDSSGDSYNEQFF,TRBJ2-1,TRBV24-1
CATSDPRGSGNTIYF,TRBJ1-3,TRBV24-1
CASSFFGRKDTQYF,TRBJ2-3,TRBV28
CATQEGGNEQFF,TRBJ2-1,TRBV19
CASSLLAARYNEQFF,TRBJ2-1,TRBV2
CASSRAGPGGFQETQYF,TRBJ2-5,TRBV7-2
CATGTGGWRGPNYGYTF,TRBJ1-2,TRBV13
CASSFMRGGEAFF,TRBJ1-1,TRBV13
CASSFSTGDQPQHF,TRBJ1-5,TRBV5-1
CASSSGFNQPQHF,TRBJ1-5,TRBV6-6
CASSIRGQNEKLFF,TRBJ1-4,TRBV7-2
CASSSAGVSGNTIYF,TRBJ1-3,TRBV6-5
CASSLTPDEQFF,TRBJ2-1,TRBV11-3
CASSTLEGRNYGYTF,TRBJ1-2,TRBV6-5
CASSLGEGQPQHF,TRBJ1-5,TRBV7-2
CASSPSWEAEAFF,TRBJ1-1,TRBV12-3/TRBV12-4
CASSQNRGGGTEAFF,TRBJ1-1,TRBV16
CASGAGRGDTQYF,TRBJ2-3,TRBV11-2
CASSSGRDRSTGELFF,TRBJ2-2,TRBV6-2/TRBV6-3
CASSAGQPPFNEQFF,TRBJ2-1,TRBV7-2
CAISESGKGTGLTGELFF,TRBJ2-2,TRBV10-3
CAWSVRKADPQETQYF,TRBJ2-5,TRBV30
CASSLAIEGGWVAFF,TRBJ1-1,TRBV13
CASSEQLSAVSSYEQYF,TRBJ2-7,TRBV6-1
CASSLMGTEGETQYF,TRBJ2-5,TRBV27
CASGIISGGASEQFF,TRBJ2-1,TRBV9
CASGEGLTNSPLHF,TRBJ1-6,TRBV9
CASSRPSQGADYGYTF,TRBJ1-2,TRBV7-2
CASSLGTVSNYGYTF,TRBJ1-2,TRBV5-1
CATGSGANVLTF,TRBJ2-6,TRBV5-8
CASSLRGTNEKLFF,TRBJ1-4,TRBV28
CASSPSIGGLGEQYF,TRBJ2-7,TRBV4-2
CASSEALGDRGQPQHF,TRBJ1-5,TRBV6-1
CASSMQGGMGLEAFF,TRBJ1-1,TRBV19
CASSQVVSGRGLGNTEAFF,TRBJ1-1,TRBV4-2